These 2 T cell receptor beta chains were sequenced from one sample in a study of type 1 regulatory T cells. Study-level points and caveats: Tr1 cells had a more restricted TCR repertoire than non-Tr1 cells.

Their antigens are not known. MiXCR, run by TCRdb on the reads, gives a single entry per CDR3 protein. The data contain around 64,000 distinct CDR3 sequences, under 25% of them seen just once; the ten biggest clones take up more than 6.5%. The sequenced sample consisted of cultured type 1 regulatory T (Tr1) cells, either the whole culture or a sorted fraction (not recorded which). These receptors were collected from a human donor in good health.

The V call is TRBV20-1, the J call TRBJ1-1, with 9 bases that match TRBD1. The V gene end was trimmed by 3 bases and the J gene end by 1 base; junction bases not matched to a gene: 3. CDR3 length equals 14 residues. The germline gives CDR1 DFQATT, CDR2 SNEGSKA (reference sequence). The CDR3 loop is CSASPQGANTEAFF. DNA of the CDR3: TGCAGTGCTAGTCCACAGGGGGCGAACACTGAAGCTTTCTTT.

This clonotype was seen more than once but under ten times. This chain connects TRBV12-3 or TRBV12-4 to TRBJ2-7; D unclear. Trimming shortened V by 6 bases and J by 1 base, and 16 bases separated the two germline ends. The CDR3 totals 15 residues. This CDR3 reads CASSHRRFLSYEQYF. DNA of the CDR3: TGTGCCAGCAGCCATAGGCGGTTTCTGTCCTACGAGCAGTACTTC.